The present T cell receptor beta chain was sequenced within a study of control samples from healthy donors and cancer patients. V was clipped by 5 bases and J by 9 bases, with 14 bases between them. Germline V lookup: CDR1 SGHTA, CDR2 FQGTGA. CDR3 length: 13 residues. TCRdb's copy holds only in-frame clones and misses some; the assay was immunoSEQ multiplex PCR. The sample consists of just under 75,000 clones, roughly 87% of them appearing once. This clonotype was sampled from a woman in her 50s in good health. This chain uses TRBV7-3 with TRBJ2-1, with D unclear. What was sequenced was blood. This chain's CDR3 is CASSLLSKGEQFF. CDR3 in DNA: TGTGCCAGCAGCCTCTTATCGAAAGGTGAGCAGTTCTTC.